The 20 T cell receptor beta chains below come from one sample, sequenced in a study of shared T cell receptors in the human thymus. Repertoires were generated with immunoSEQ multiplex PCR, while TCRdb's copy carries only in-frame clones and drops some. The data hold about 660,000 clones, with over 75% observed a single time. This sample also belongs to another study, concerning human thymus T cells.

The sample was thymocytes. These receptors were taken from a boy under two years old with a congenital heart defect.

The chain links TRBV5-6 to TRBJ2-3, with 14 positions matching TRBD2. Per germline, CDR1 SGHDT and CDR2 YYEEEE. The CDR3 extends over 16 amino acids. The V gene end was trimmed by 0 bases and the J gene end by 5 bases; junction bases not matched to a gene: 2. The CDR3 spells CASSLGLAGGIDTQYF. In nucleotides, the CDR3 is TGTGCCAGCAGCTTGGGACTAGCGGGAGGGATAGATACGCAGTATTTT.

This clone was observed a single time. The chain combines TRBV5-1 with TRBJ2-7; D perhaps matches TRBD2 (6 bases). V was cut by 4 bases and J by 9 bases, with 14 bases left in between. The CDR3 is made up of 12 amino acids. Looked up from germline, CDR1 is SGHRS and CDR2 is YFSETQ. CDR3 in amino acids: CASSAGGERQYF. CDR3 nucleotides: TGCGCCAGCAGCGCTGGAGGGGAGAGGCAGTACTTC. The full variable domain, with the rest looked up from reference TRBV5-1 and TRBJ2-7, is KAGVTQTPRYLIKTRGQQVTLSCSPISGHRSVSWYQQTPGQGLQFLFEYFSETQRNKGNFPGRFSGRQFSNSRSEMNVSTLELGDSALYLCASSAGGERQYFGPGTRLTVT.

The sample holds one count of this clone. This chain uses TRBV10-3 with TRBJ2-2; 9 bases map to TRBD2. The CDR3 spans 17 residues. Germline assignment: CDR1 ENHRY and CDR2 SYGVKD. V gave up 0 bases and J gave up 1 base; unmatched junction bases: 3. The CDR3 loop reads CAISESRAGGNTGELFF. CDR3 bases: TGTGCCATCAGTGAGTCGCGAGCGGGAGGGAACACCGGGGAGCTGTTTTTT.

This clone came up a few times. This chain uses TRBV7-7 with TRBJ1-4; no firm D call. Germline lookup yields CDR1 SSHAT and CDR2 FNYEAQ (reference sequence). V shed 4 bases and J shed 7 bases, with 19 bases lying between them. CDR3 length: 16 amino acids. The CDR3 nucleotides read TGTGCCAGCAGCTCGAATCGGCCAGCGGGAGGTGAAAAACTGTTTTTT. Translated: CASSSNRPAGGEKLFF. The complete variable domain, with remaining parts taken from reference TRBV7-7 and TRBJ1-4, reads GAGVSQSPRYKVTKRGQDVTLRCDPISSHATLYWYQQALGQGPEFLTYFNYEAQPDKSGLPSDRFSAERPEGSISTLTIQRTEQRDSAMYRCASSSNRPAGGEKLFFGSGTQLSVL.

This clone appeared once. The chain links TRBV27 to TRBJ2-1; 10 bases match TRBD2. The V gene end was trimmed by 5 bases and the J gene end by 6 bases; junction bases not matched to a gene: 10. Germline V gene data show CDR1 as MNHEY and CDR2 as SMNVEV (reference sequence). CDR3 length: 16 amino acids. The CDR3 is CASSHSASGRSNEQFF. The CDR3 DNA sequence: TGTGCCAGCAGTCATTCGGCTAGCGGGAGATCCAATGAGCAGTTCTTC.

This clone has more than one count but fewer than ten. V gene TRBV10-3 combines with J gene TRBJ2-2; 8 nucleotides align to TRBD2. The CDR3 is 15 residues long. Germline loops: CDR1 ENHRY, CDR2 SYGVKD. The V gene end was trimmed by 3 bases and the J gene end by 6 bases; junction bases not matched to a gene: 6. The CDR3 bases are TGTGCCATCAGTGACCGGCGGGGGGTGTCCGGGGAGCTGTTTTTT. Translation: CAISDRRGVSGELFF.

This chain joins TRBV27 and TRBJ1-1; D may be TRBD1 (6 bases). V dropped 5 bases and J dropped 4 bases, with 17 bases sitting between them. Germline V gene lookup returns CDR1 MNHEY and CDR2 SMNVEV (reference sequence). This CDR3 has 15 amino acids. CDR3 residues: CASSTRQEGGTEAFF. CDR3 DNA sequence: TGTGCCAGCAGTACACGACAGGAAGGGGGCACTGAAGCTTTCTTT.

This chain's CDR3 is CASSHNYREQFF. CDR3 sequence (DNA): TGCGCCAGCAGCCACAATTACAGGGAGCAGTTCTTC. The V and J genes are TRBV5-1 and TRBJ2-1; perhaps TRBD1 as D (5 bases). The CDR3 is 12 amino acids. Trimming took off 4 bases at V and 10 bases at J, with 12 bases between the two ends. Germline V gives CDR1 SGHRS, CDR2 YFSETQ.

V gene TRBV6-5 combines with J gene TRBJ2-5; 11 bases match TRBD2. V lost 5 bases and J lost 6; bases outside the gene matches: 5. The CDR3 is 14 amino acids. The germline V gene has CDR1 MNHEY and CDR2 SVGAGI. CDR3 sequence: CASSPSGRRQTQYF. Here the CDR3 DNA reads TGTGCCAGCAGTCCTAGCGGGAGGCGCCAGACCCAGTACTTC.

The rearrangement links TRBV5-6 to TRBJ2-7; D possibly corresponds to TRBD1 (5 bases). The CDR3 is 13 amino acids. V was trimmed by 2 bases and J by 2 bases, leaving 8 bases between them. Per germline, CDR1 SGHDT and CDR2 YYEEEE. CDR3 protein: CASSFMGPYEQYF. CDR3 in DNA: TGTGCCAGCAGCTTTATGGGGCCCTACGAGCAGTACTTC.

V gene TRBV5-4 combines with J gene TRBJ2-7; TRBD2 might be the D (7 bases). The germline V gene encodes CDR1 SGHNT and CDR2 YYREEE (reference sequence). Trimming cost V 4 bases and J 4 bases, with 24 bases left between them. The CDR3 has 17 residues. The CDR3 sequence is CASSRGDIRLFFYEQYF. The CDR3 DNA follows: TGTGCCAGCAGCCGGGGGGACATCAGGCTTTTTTTTTACGAGCAGTACTTC.

The chain carries TRBV5-1 and TRBJ2-4; 10 nucleotides agree with TRBD1. Germline loops: CDR1 SGHRS, CDR2 YFSETQ. CDR3 length: 16 residues. Germline trimming cut 4 bases from V and 10 bases from J; bases unmatched to any gene: 14. CDR3 in DNA: TGCGCCAGCAGCGCGGGGGTTGGGACAGGGGAGAGGATTCAGTACTTC. Translation gives CASSAGVGTGERIQYF.

This chain links TRBV14 with TRBJ2-1; D not resolved. V was pared by 1 base and J by 2 bases, with 6 bases between. CDR3 size: 14 residues. CDR1 is SGHDN and CDR2 is FVKESK in the germline V gene. The CDR3: CASSQGHTYNEQFF. The CDR3 nucleotides read TGTGCCAGCAGCCAAGGACATACCTACAATGAGCAGTTCTTC.

The V and J genes are TRBV4-2 and TRBJ2-5; no clear D gene. The better agreement between TRBJ2-7 and the DNA end casts doubt on the J call. This CDR3 is 15 amino acids long. CDR1 and CDR2 (germline): LGHNA, YNFKEQ. The CDR3 loop is CASSQEPSVSYEQYF. The CDR3, as DNA: TGTGCCAGCAGCCAAGAGCCCAGCGTCTCCTACGAGCAGTACTTC.

V usage is TRBV6-5 and J usage is TRBJ2-3, with D uncertain. The CDR3 spans 12 residues. Trimming removed 6 bases from V and 9 bases from J, with 13 bases in between. CDR1 and CDR2 (germline): MNHEY, SVGAGI. CDR3 bases: TGTGCCAGCAGCCCAAGAGGTGAGACGCAGTATTTT. Protein product: CASSPRGETQYF.

The V and J genes are TRBV5-1 and TRBJ2-7, with 8 bases identical to TRBD1. From germline, CDR1 is SGHRS and CDR2 YFSETQ. The trim removed 4 bases at V and 4 bases at J, leaving 13 bases unmatched. CDR3 length: 16 amino acids. This chain's CDR3 is CASSGEWGQEGYEQYF. As DNA, the CDR3 is TGCGCCAGCAGCGGGGAGTGGGGACAGGAAGGTTACGAGCAGTACTTC.

The rearrangement uses TRBV19 and TRBJ2-1; 11 bases map to TRBD2. The germline V gene encodes CDR1 LNHDA and CDR2 SQIVND (reference sequence). J lost 5 bases, V lost 8 bases, and 8 bases had no gene match. The CDR3 loop spans 15 amino acids. CDR3 region: CASVKRLAGNNEQFF. Here the CDR3 DNA reads TGTGCCAGTGTCAAGAGACTAGCGGGGAACAATGAGCAGTTCTTC.

This chain connects TRBV7-7 to TRBJ2-7; 10 positions match TRBD1. Looked up from germline, CDR1 is SSHAT and CDR2 is FNYEAQ (reference sequence). The CDR3 consists of 13 residues. CDR3 in DNA: TGTGCTAGCGGGACAGGGGCCGCCTACGAGCAGTACTTC. It translates to CASGTGAAYEQYF.

The V call is TRBV19, the J call TRBJ2-1; 7 nucleotides line up with TRBD2. The CDR3 is 15 residues long. The junction had 9 bases not matched to a gene; V was cut back by 0 bases and J by 10 bases. The V gene's germline CDR1 is LNHDA and CDR2 SQIVND (reference sequence). The DNA of the CDR3 is TGTGCCAGTAGTATAGATCACGGAGCGGGGAGAGAGCAGTTCTTC. Translated, it gives CASSIDHGAGREQFF.

The V call is TRBV28, the J call TRBJ2-1, with 9 bases that match TRBD1. CDR3 length: 14 amino acids. V shed 8 bases, J shed 6 bases, and the junction held 8 bases outside the gene matches. Germline CDR1 is MDHEN and CDR2 is SYDVKM. The DNA for the CDR3 is TGTGCCAGCGGACCGGGACAGGGTTGCAATGAGCAGTTCTTC. This codes for CASGPGQGCNEQFF.